This entry lists 13 T cell receptor beta chains sequenced from one sample in a study of sequential checkpoint blockade in melanoma. As to treatment: randomized to nivolumab then ipilimumab (arm A) or the reverse (arm B). Only in-frame clones appear in the TCRdb table, and some are missing; sequencing was by immunoSEQ multiplex PCR. This sample has about 18,000 clones, with 73% found just once. The source material was tumor tissue (inferred from file names), sampled from a patient given nivolumab and ipilimumab in sequence. These receptors were taken from a human donor with melanoma.

The chain employs TRBV12-5 and TRBJ1-1; 7 bases are shared with TRBD1. There are 15 residues in the CDR3. CDR1 and CDR2 (germline): LGHNT, FRNRAP. Trimming at V came to 5 bases and at J to 4 bases, leaving 10 bases not matched to a gene. CDR3 loop: CASGPPGQRPTEAFF. The CDR3, as DNA: TGTGCTAGTGGTCCCCCGGGACAGCGGCCCACTGAAGCTTTCTTT.

V gene TRBV18 combines with J gene TRBJ2-3; D gene ambiguous. Per the germline V gene, CDR1 is KGHSH and CDR2 is LQKENI. This CDR3 region has 13 residues. V lost 3 bases, J lost 3 bases, and 7 bases lay in between. The CDR3 is CASSPGPTDTQYF. In nucleotides, the CDR3 is TGTGCCAGCTCACCCGGGCCAACAGATACGCAGTATTTT.

The chain uses TRBV5-1 and TRBJ2-5; D not certain. V dropped 0 bases and J dropped 2 bases, with 8 bases sitting between them. The CDR3 is 14 residues long. In germline, CDR1 is SGHRS, CDR2 YFSETQ. CDR3 residues: CASSLAGSQETQYF. The CDR3 DNA follows: TGCGCCAGCAGCTTGGCAGGATCACAAGAGACCCAGTACTTC.

In its sample, this clone was seen a few times. The rearrangement links TRBV19 to TRBJ1-1; D is perhaps TRBD1 (6 bases). Germline V gives CDR1 LNHDA, CDR2 SQIVND (reference sequence). V shed 5 bases and J shed 2 bases, with 24 bases lying between them. This CDR3 has 18 residues. The CDR3 sequence: CASSGGHAGAAFNTEAFF. CDR3 nucleotide sequence: TGTGCCAGTAGTGGGGGACACGCCGGGGCGGCTTTTAACACTGAAGCTTTCTTT.

This chain joins TRBV5-1 and TRBJ2-7; a possible D gene is TRBD2 (5 bases). The germline V and J ends were trimmed by 5 bases and 0 bases, with 12 bases remaining between them. The CDR3 runs to 14 residues. The germline gives CDR1 SGHRS, CDR2 YFSETQ. Written as DNA, the CDR3 is TGCGCCAGCAGTTGGCAAGGGAGCTCCTACGAGCAGTACTTC. Its translation is CASSWQGSSYEQYF.

J is TRBJ1-3 and V is TRBV28; the D is unclear. The CDR3 extends over 12 amino acids. V was shortened by 5 bases and J by 4 bases, with 6 bases between the two germline ends. From germline, CDR1 is MDHEN and CDR2 SYDVKM. Written as DNA, the CDR3 is TGTGCCAGCAGTCTCCAGGGAAACACCATATATTTT. Its translation is CASSLQGNTIYF.

This chain links TRBV7-1 with TRBJ2-2; D gene unclear. Being an ORF, TRBV7-1 has a function that is uncertain. Trimming took off 5 bases at V and 4 bases at J, with 8 bases between the two ends. This CDR3 comprises 13 residues. The CDR3 DNA sequence: TGTGCCAGCAGCCACGCCCGCACCGGGGAGCTGTTTTTT. Amino acids: CASSHARTGELFF.

The chain joins TRBV19 to TRBJ1-3; unclear D gene. Trimming shortened V by 2 bases and J by 3 bases, and 11 bases separated the two germline ends. Germline lookup yields CDR1 LNHDA and CDR2 SQIVND (reference sequence). This CDR3 is built from 15 residues. The CDR3 region is CASSIPRSYGNTIYF. The DNA of the CDR3 is TGTGCCAGTAGTATACCCAGGTCGTATGGAAACACCATATATTTT.

The chain links TRBV28 to TRBJ2-7, with 10 nucleotides matching TRBD1. The germline V gene has CDR1 MDHEN and CDR2 SYDVKM. This CDR3 region has 14 residues. The V segment lost 6 bases and the J segment 0 bases; nucleotides outside the gene matches: 2. CDR3 amino acids: CASSRDRGSYEQYF. DNA for the CDR3: TGTGCCAGCAGCCGGGACAGGGGCTCCTACGAGCAGTACTTC.

The gene calls are TRBV19 and TRBJ1-5, with unresolved D. The CDR3 loop spans 12 amino acids. Germline CDR1 reads LNHDA; CDR2 reads SQIVND (reference sequence). V lost 7 bases, J lost 6 bases, and 10 bases lay in between. This CDR3 is CASMDAIQPQHF. In nucleotides, the CDR3 is TGTGCCAGTATGGATGCCATTCAGCCCCAGCATTTT. Variable domain in full (rest from reference TRBV19 and TRBJ1-5): DGGITQSPKYLFRKEGQNVTLSCEQNLNHDAMYWYRQDPGQGLRLIYYSQIVNDFQKGDIAEGYSVSREKKESFPLTVTSAQKNPTAFYLCASMDAIQPQHFGDGTRLSIL.

The chain joins TRBV29-1 to TRBJ2-1; 9 bases map to TRBD2. CDR1 and CDR2 (germline): SQVTM, ANQGSEA. The V and J ends lost 1 base and 6 bases, in that order; junction bases with no gene match: 7. CDR3 length equals 15 residues. CDR3 residues: CSVEAFRAGGNEQFF. For the CDR3, the DNA is TGCAGCGTTGAAGCGTTCCGAGCGGGGGGCAATGAGCAGTTCTTC.

The chain joins TRBV9 to TRBJ1-2; tentatively, D is TRBD1 (5 bases). CDR1 is SGDLS, CDR2 YYNGEE, per germline. V dropped 1 base and J dropped 2 bases, with 18 bases sitting between them. The CDR3 runs to 17 residues. The CDR3 reads CASSVSRTGGANYGYTF. DNA for the CDR3: TGTGCCAGCAGCGTATCTAGAACGGGGGGAGCCAACTATGGCTACACCTTC.

The V call is TRBV11-3, the J call TRBJ1-6; D unclear. Germline values: CDR1 SGHNT, CDR2 YENEEA. V was clipped by 4 bases and J by 7 bases, with 14 bases between them. The length of the CDR3 is 15 residues. CDR3 coding DNA: TGTGCCAGCAGCTCCAGACCAGACGGAAATTCACCCCTCCACTTT. Its protein product is CASSSRPDGNSPLHF.